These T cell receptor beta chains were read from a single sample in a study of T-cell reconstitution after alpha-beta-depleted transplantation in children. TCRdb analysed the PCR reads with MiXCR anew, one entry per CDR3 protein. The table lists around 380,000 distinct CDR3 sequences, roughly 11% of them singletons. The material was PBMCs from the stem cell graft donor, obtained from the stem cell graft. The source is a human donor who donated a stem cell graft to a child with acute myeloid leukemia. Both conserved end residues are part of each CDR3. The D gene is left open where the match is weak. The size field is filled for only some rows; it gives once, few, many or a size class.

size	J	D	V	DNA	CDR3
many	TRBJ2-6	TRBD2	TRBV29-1	TGCAGCGTTGGACTAGCGGGAGTGTCGGGGGCCAACGTCCTGACTTTC	CSVGLAGVSGANVLTF
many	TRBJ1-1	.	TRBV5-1	TGCGCCAGCAGCTTGACCGGAGGGAACACTGAAGCTTTCTTT	CASSLTGGNTEAFF
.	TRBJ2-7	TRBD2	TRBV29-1	TGCAGCGCAAGACTAGCGGGAAGGATCTACGAGCAGTACTTC	CSARLAGRIYEQYF
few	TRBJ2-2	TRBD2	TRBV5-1	TGCGCCAGCAGCTTGCCTAGCGGGGGGCTAAACACCGGGGAGCTGTTTTTT	CASSLPSGGLNTGELFF
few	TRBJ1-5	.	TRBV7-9	TGTGCCAGCAGCTTAATGGGGGACAATCAGCCCCAGCATTTT	CASSLMGDNQPQHF
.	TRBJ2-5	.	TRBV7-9	TGTGCCAGCAGGGGAGAGGGCCCCCCGTCCCAGTACTTC	CASRGEGPPSQYF
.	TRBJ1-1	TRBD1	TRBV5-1	TGCGCCAGCAGCCCGGATGGTAGGGACAGTGAAGCTTTCTTT	CASSPDGRDSEAFF
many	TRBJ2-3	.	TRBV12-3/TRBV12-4	TGTGCCAGCAGTTTGGGAGGGGGGCCAGATACGCAGTATTTT	CASSLGGGPDTQYF
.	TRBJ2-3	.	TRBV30	TGTGCCTGGAGGCTGGGAGCAGATACGCAGTATTTT	CAWRLGADTQYF
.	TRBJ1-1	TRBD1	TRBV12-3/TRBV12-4	TGTGCCAGCAGGACAGGGGCCGACACTGAAGCTTTCTTT	CASRTGADTEAFF
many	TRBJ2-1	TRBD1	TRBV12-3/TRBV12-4	TGTGCCAGCACCCAAAGGGGACAGTTCTACAATGAGCAGTTCTTC	CASTQRGQFYNEQFF
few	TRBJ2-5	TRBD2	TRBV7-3	TGTGCCAGCATCGTTGTAGCGGGGAGTCAAGAGACCCAGTACTTC	CASIVVAGSQETQYF
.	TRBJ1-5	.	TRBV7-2	TGTGCCAGCAGCTCGAGATCCACCACAGATACGCAGCATTTT	CASSSRSTTDTQHF
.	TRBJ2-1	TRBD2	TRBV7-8	TGTGCCAGCAGGGTGGGGACTAGCGGGAGGACCTACAATGAGCAGTTCTTC	CASRVGTSGRTYNEQFF
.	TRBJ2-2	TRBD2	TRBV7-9	TGTGCCAACCAAGCGGGGGGCACCGGGGAGCTGTTTTTT	CANQAGGTGELFF
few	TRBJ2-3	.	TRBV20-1	TGCAGTGCTAGACATCTAGCCGCCGAAGGGGAAGTCCCAGATACGCAGTATTTT	CSARHLAAEGEVPDTQYF
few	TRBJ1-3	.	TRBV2	TGTGCCAGCAGTGGGCCTCGAGCGGGGACCAGGGGCACCATATATTTT	CASSGPRAGTRGTIYF
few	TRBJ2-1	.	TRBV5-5	TGTGCCAGCAGCCTGGGGTGGGGGGCGTGGAATGAGCAGTTCTTC	CASSLGWGAWNEQFF
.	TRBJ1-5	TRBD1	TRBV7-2	TGTGCCAGCAGCCCGACAGGGGGCATCAATCAGCCCCAGCATTTT	CASSPTGGINQPQHF
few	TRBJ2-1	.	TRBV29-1	TGCAGCGTTGACCCCCAGCTATCGGGCAATGAGCAGTTCTTC	CSVDPQLSGNEQFF
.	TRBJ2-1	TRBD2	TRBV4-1	TGCGCCAGCAGCCAAGACGGGACTAGCGGGAATGATGAGCAGTTCTTC	CASSQDGTSGNDEQFF
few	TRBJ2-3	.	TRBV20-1	TGCAGTGAGCTCCGCGTTGATACGCAGTATTTT	CSELRVDTQYF
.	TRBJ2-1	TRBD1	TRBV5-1	TGCGCCACCGGGGACAGTTACAATGAGCAGTTCTTC	CATGDSYNEQFF
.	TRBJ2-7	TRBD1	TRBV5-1	TGCGCCAGCAGCTTGGTGGGACAGAACTACGAGCAGTACTTC	CASSLVGQNYEQYF
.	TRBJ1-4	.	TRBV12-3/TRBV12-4	TGTGCCAGCAGTAAACGGGGGGTCTCTGCTGAAAAACTGTTTTTT	CASSKRGVSAEKLFF
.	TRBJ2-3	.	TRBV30	TGTGCCTATACGAAGGAGCCGGGCACAGATACGCAGTATTTT	CAYTKEPGTDTQYF
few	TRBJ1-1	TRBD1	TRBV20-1	TGCAGTGCTAGAAGAGAGGGACAGGGGAACACTGAAGCTTTCTTT	CSARREGQGNTEAFF
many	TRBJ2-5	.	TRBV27	TGTGCCAGCAGTGAAGGGGTTTCAGAGACCCAGTACTTC	CASSEGVSETQYF
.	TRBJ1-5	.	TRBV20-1	TGCAGTGCTAGAGATGAGCCTAGACAGCCCCAGCATTTT	CSARDEPRQPQHF
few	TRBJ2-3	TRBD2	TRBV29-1	TGCAGCGTGATCCCCCCTAGCGGCCCCACAGATACGCAGTATTTT	CSVIPPSGPTDTQYF
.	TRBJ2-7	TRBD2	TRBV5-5	TGTGCCAGCAGCTTGATTAGCGGGAGGCCCTACGAGCAGTACTTC	CASSLISGRPYEQYF
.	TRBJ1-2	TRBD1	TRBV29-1	TGCAGCGTTGAGACAGGGAGTCGGTACGGCTACACCTTC	CSVETGSRYGYTF
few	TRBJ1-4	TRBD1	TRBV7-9	TGTGCCAGCAGCCCAACCCCGGGACAGGGAGGAGAAAAACTGTTTTTT	CASSPTPGQGGEKLFF
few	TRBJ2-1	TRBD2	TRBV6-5	TGTGCCAGCAGTTCCTACGCACCGGGACTAGCGGGAGTCAATGAGCAGTTCTTC	CASSSYAPGLAGVNEQFF
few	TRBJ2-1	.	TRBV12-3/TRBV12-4	TGTGCCAGCAGCCCCCTAGCCCTCAATGAGCAGTTCTTC	CASSPLALNEQFF
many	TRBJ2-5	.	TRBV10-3	TGTGCCATCAGTGATGTGGGGGTCCAAGAGACCCAGTACTTC	CAISDVGVQETQYF
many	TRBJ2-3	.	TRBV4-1	TGCGCCAGCAGCCAAGATCCCCAGGGCACAGATACGCAGTATTTT	CASSQDPQGTDTQYF
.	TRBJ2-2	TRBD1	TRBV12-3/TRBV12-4	TGTGCCAGCAGTTTAGGGAGGACAGGCTTTGACCCGAGCACCGGGGAGCTGTTTTTT	CASSLGRTGFDPSTGELFF
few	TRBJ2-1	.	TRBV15	TGTGCCACCAGCAGAGGATTTGAGCAGTTCTTC	CATSRGFEQFF
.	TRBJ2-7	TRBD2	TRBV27	TGTGCCAGCAGCTGGAGCTGGACTAGCGGCTACGAGCAGTACTTC	CASSWSWTSGYEQYF
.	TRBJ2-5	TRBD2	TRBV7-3	TGTGCCAGCAGCTGGAGCGGGGGGGCAGGAGAGACCCAGTACTTC	CASSWSGGAGETQYF
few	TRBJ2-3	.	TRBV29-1	TGCAGCGTTGTTACCTTCGGAGATACGCAGTATTTT	CSVVTFGDTQYF
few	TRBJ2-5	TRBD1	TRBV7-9	TGTGCCACCACAGGGGGATCAATGGGAGAGACCCAGTACTTC	CATTGGSMGETQYF
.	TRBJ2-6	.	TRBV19	TGTGCCAGTAGTATCTCGGGTGGAGGGGGCTCTGGGGCCAACGTCCTGACTTTC	CASSISGGGGSGANVLTF
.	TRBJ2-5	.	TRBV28	TGTGCCAGCAGTACATCGCTACGGGTCCGAGAGACCCAGTACTTC	CASSTSLRVRETQYF
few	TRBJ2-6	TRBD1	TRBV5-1	TGCGCCAGCAGCCCCTGGGACAGGGGGACCAACGTCCTGACTTTC	CASSPWDRGTNVLTF
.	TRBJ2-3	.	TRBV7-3	TGTGCCAGCAGCCCGGACAGCACAGAAACGCAGTATTTT	CASSPDSTETQYF
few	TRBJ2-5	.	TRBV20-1	TGCAGTGCTCTCGCGGGGTTGGTCCAAGAGACCCAGTACTTC	CSALAGLVQETQYF
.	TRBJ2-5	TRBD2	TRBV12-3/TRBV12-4	TGTGCCAGCAGCCTCAGAGGCGGGGGGCTTCAAGAGACCCAGTACTTC	CASSLRGGGLQETQYF
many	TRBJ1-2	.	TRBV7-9	TGTGCCAGCAGCTTAAATCATAACTATGGCTACACCTTC	CASSLNHNYGYTF
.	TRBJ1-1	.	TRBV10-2	TGCGCCAGCAGTGGCGAGGCGGACACTGAAGCTTTCTTT	CASSGEADTEAFF